The clone carrying this TCR beta chain was detected only a few times. The antigen is not known. Individual cDNA molecules received unique molecular identifiers during library preparation. TCRdb called the 5' RACE reads again in MiXCR, with one record for every CDR3 protein. The table lists roughly 80,000 distinct CDR3 sequences, over 13% of them singletons. This entry comes from a study of early T cells in non-severe SARS-CoV-2 infection. Looking at the study overall: Bulk RNA isolated from unsorted whole blood underwent sequencing; chains were not paired.

Germline V gives CDR1 LNHDA, CDR2 SQIVND (reference sequence). CDR3 length equals 13 residues. The V end was cut by 3 bases, the J end by 4 bases, with 9 bases between. Study results and limitations: Database matching using VDJdb favored anti-spike CD8 responses, with private and CD4 specificities left missing.

The sequence was collected from an adult who was a healthcare worker with PCR-confirmed SARS-CoV-2 infection or an uninfected control (not recorded which). V gene TRBV19 combines with J gene TRBJ1-1; possibly TRBD1 for D (5 bases). Material: whole blood. The CDR3: CASSIWGGTEAFF. In DNA form, the CDR3 reads TGTGCCAGTAGTATCTGGGGGGGCACTGAAGCTTTCTTT. The full variable domain, completed using reference TRBV19 and TRBJ1-1, is DGGITQSPKYLFRKEGQNVTLSCEQNLNHDAMYWYRQDPGQGLRLIYYSQIVNDFQKGDIAEGYSVSREKKESFPLTVTSAQKNPTAFYLCASSIWGGTEAFFGQGTRLTVV.